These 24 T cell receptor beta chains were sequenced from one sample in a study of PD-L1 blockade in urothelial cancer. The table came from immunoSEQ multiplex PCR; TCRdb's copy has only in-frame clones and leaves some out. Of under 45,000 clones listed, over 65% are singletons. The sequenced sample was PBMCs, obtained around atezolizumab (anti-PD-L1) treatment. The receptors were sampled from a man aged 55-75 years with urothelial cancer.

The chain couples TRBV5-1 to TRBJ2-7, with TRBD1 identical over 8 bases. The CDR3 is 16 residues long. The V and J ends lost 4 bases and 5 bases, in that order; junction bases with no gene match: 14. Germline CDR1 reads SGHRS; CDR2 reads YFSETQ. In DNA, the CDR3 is TGCGCCAGCAGCACGAATCCCAGGGGGCGCCCCCACGAGCAGTACTTC. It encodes CASSTNPRGRPHEQYF.

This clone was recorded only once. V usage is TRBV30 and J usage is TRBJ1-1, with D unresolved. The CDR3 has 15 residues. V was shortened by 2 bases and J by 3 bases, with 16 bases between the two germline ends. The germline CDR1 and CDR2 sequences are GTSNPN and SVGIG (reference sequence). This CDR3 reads CAWSWSVSRDTEAFF. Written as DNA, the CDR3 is TGTGCCTGGAGTTGGTCCGTCAGCCGGGACACTGAAGCTTTCTTT. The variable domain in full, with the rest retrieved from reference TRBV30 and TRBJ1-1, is SQTIHQWPATLVQPVGSPLSLECTVEGTSNPNLYWYRQAAGRGLQLLFYSVGIGQISSEVPQNLSASRPQDRQFILSSKKLLLSDSGFYLCAWSWSVSRDTEAFFGQGTRLTVV.

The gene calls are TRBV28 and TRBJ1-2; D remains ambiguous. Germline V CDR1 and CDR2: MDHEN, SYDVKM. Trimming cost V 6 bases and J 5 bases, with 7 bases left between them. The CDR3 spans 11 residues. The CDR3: CASRAEYGYTF. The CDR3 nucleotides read TGTGCCAGCAGGGCGGAGTATGGCTACACCTTC.

CDR3 sequence reads: CASSSPGRMGDNSPLHF. CDR3 nucleotide sequence: TGCGCCAGCAGTTCCCCAGGCAGGATGGGCGATAATTCACCCCTCCACTTT. This sequence joins TRBV4-1 and TRBJ1-6; D not resolved. The germline V and J ends were trimmed by 6 bases and 5 bases, with 20 bases remaining between them. The CDR3 covers 17 residues. The V gene's germline CDR1 is MGHRA and CDR2 YSYEKL.

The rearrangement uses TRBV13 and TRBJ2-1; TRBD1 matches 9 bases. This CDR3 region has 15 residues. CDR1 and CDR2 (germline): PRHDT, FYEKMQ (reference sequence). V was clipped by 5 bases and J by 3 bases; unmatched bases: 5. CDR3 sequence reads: CASSRRTGVYNEQFF. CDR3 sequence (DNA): TGTGCCAGCAGCAGACGGACAGGGGTCTACAATGAGCAGTTCTTC.

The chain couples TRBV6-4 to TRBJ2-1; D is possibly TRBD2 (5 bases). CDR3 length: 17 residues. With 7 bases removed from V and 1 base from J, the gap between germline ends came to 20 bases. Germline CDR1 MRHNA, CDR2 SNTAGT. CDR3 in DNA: TGTGCCAGCACCCGGGATAGGAAAAATTTTTCCTACAATGAGCAGTTCTTC. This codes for CASTRDRKNFSYNEQFF.

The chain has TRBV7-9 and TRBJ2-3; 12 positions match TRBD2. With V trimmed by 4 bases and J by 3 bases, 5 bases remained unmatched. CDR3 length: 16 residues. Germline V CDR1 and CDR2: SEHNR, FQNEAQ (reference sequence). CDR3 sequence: CASSWRGLAGTDTQYF. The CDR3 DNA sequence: TGTGCCAGCAGCTGGCGGGGACTAGCGGGTACAGATACGCAGTATTTT.

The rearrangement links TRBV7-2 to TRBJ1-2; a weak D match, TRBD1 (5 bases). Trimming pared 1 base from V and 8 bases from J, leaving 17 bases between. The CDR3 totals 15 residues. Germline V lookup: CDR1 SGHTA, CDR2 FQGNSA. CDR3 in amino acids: CASSLDPRQIWGYTF. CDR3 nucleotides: TGTGCCAGCAGCTTAGACCCCCGACAGATTTGGGGCTACACCTTC.

The CDR3 DNA follows: TGTGCCAGCAGAGTCTCGACAGGGAGCAGCTCCTACGAGCAGTACTTC. Translation gives CASRVSTGSSSYEQYF. V gene TRBV28 combines with J gene TRBJ2-7; 7 bases map to TRBD1. V was pared by 6 bases and J by 0 bases, with 11 bases of the junction left unmatched. The CDR3 runs 16 residues. Per the germline V gene, CDR1 is MDHEN and CDR2 is SYDVKM. Together with reference TRBV28 and TRBJ2-7, the CDR3 gives the full variable domain: DVKVTQSSRYLVKRTGEKVFLECVQDMDHENMFWYRQDPGLGLRLIYFSYDVKMKEKGDIPEGYSVSREKKERFSLILESASTNQTSMYLCASRVSTGSSSYEQYFGPGTRLTVT.

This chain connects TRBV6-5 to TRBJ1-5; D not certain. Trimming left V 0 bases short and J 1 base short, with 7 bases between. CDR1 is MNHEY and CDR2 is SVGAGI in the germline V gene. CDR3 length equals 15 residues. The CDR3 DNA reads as TGTGCCAGCAGTTACTCCGAACAGAGCAATCAGCCCCAGCATTTT. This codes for CASSYSEQSNQPQHF.

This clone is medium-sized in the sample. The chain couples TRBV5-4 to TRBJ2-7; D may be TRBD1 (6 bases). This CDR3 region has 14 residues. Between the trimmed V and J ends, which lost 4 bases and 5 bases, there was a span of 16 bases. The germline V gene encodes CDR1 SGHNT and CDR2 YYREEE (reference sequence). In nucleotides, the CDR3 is TGTGCCAGCAGCCAAGGCTTGACAGGCCACGAGCAGTACTTC. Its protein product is CASSQGLTGHEQYF.

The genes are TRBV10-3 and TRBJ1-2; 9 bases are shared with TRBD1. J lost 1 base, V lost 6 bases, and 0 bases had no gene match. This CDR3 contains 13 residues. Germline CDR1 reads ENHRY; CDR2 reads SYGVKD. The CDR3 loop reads CAIRGQGNYGYTF. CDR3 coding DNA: TGTGCCATCAGGGGACAGGGTAACTATGGCTACACCTTC.

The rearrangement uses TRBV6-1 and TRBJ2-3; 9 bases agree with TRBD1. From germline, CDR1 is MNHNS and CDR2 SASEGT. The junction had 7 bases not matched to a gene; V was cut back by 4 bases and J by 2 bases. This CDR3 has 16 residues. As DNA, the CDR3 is TGTGCCAGCAGTGGACCGGGACAGGGCACCACAGATACGCAGTATTTT. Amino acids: CASSGPGQGTTDTQYF.

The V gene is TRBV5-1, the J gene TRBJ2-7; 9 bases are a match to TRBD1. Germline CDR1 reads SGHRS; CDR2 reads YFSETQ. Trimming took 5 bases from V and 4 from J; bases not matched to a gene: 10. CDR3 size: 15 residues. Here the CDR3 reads CASRGGTGSEYEQYF. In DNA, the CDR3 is TGCGCCAGCAGGGGCGGGACAGGGTCCGAGTACGAGCAGTACTTC.

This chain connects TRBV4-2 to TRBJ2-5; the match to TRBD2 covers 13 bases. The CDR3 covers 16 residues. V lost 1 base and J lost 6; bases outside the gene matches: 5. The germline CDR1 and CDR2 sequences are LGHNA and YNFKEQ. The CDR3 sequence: CASSQATSGGAKTQYF. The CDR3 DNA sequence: TGTGCCAGCAGCCAAGCCACTAGCGGGGGGGCAAAGACCCAGTACTTC.

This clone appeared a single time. CDR3 in amino acids: CASSLAGTGVRQETQYF. The CDR3 bases are TGTGCCAGCAGCTTAGCCGGGACAGGGGTCCGGCAAGAGACCCAGTACTTC. V is TRBV7-9 and J is TRBJ2-5; 10 bases are shared with TRBD1. The germline V gene encodes CDR1 SEHNR and CDR2 FQNEAQ (reference sequence). CDR3 length: 17 amino acids. Trimming at V came to 0 bases and at J to 2 bases, leaving 6 bases not matched to a gene. The complete variable domain, with remaining parts taken from reference TRBV7-9 and TRBJ2-5, reads DTGVSQNPRHKITKRGQNVTFRCDPISEHNRLYWYRQTLGQGPEFLTYFQNEAQLEKSRLLSDRFSAERPKGSFSTLEIQRTEQGDSAMYLCASSLAGTGVRQETQYFGPGTRLLVL.

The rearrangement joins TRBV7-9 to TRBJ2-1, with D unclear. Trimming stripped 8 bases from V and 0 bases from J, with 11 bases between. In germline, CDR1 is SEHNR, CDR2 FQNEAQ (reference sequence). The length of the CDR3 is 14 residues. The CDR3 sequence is CASHRESSYNEQFF. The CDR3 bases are TGTGCCAGCCACCGAGAGAGCTCCTACAATGAGCAGTTCTTC.

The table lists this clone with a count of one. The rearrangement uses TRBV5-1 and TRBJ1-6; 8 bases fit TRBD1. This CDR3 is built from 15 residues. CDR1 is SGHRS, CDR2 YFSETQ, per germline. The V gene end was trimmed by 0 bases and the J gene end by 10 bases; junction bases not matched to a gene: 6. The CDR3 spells CASSLDQGAGSPLHF. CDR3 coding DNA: TGCGCCAGCAGCTTGGATCAGGGGGCGGGCTCACCCCTCCACTTT.

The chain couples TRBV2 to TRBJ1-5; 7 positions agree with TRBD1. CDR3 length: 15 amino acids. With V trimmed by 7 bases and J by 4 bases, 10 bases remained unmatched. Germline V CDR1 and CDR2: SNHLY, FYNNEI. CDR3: CASKPGGLSNQPQHF. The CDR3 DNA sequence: TGTGCCAGCAAACCAGGGGGATTAAGTAATCAGCCCCAGCATTTT.

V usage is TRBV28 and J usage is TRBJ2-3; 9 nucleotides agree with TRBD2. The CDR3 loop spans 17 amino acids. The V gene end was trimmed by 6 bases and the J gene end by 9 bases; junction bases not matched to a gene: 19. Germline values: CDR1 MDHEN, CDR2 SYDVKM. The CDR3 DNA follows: TGTGCCAGCAGCCCTAGGGGTCTAGCGGGGTGGGAAAGGACGCAGTATTTT. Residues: CASSPRGLAGWERTQYF.

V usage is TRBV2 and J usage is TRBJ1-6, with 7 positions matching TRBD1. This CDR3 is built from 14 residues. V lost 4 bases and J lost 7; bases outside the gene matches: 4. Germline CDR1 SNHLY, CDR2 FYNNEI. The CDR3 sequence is CASSVGTDNSPLHF. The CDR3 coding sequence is TGTGCCAGCAGTGTAGGGACAGACAATTCACCCCTCCACTTT.

CDR3 sequence reads: CASSYSTEETQYF. The CDR3 bases are TGTGCCAGCAGTTACTCCACAGAAGAGACCCAGTACTTC. The chain carries TRBV6-5 and TRBJ2-5; D remains ambiguous. Germline CDR1 reads MNHEY; CDR2 reads SVGAGI. Between the trimmed V and J ends, which lost 0 bases and 3 bases, there was a span of 5 bases. The CDR3 consists of 13 residues.

CDR3 amino acids: CASTPNYSYEQYF. The CDR3 region has the DNA TGTGCCAGCACCCCTAATTACTCCTACGAGCAGTACTTC. The V call is TRBV7-6, the J call TRBJ2-7; unclear D gene. With 7 bases removed from V and 0 bases from J, the gap between germline ends came to 10 bases. The CDR3 length is 13 residues. Germline-derived CDR1 and CDR2 are SGHVS and FNYEAQ.

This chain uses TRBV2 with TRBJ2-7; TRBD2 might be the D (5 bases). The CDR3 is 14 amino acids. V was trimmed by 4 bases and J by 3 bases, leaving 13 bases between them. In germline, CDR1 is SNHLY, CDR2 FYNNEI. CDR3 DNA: TGTGCCAGCAGTGTAGCGAGAGTATTCTACGAGCAGTACTTC. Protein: CASSVARVFYEQYF.